The following is a T cell receptor beta chain sequence with its context. 60 Vbeta and 13 Jbeta primers were used in PCR. Sequenced by immunoSEQ multiplex PCR; TCRdb stores in-frame clones only, minus some. The sample has around 200,000 clones; around 83% are singletons. This record belongs to a study of cytomegalovirus exposure and HLA in healthy donors. V was shortened by 5 bases and J by 6 bases, with 14 bases between the two germline ends. This CDR3 is built from 14 residues. CDR1 and CDR2 from the germline V gene are MGHRA and YSYEKL. Sequencing used PBMCs. The receptor comes from a woman in her forties in good health and CMV-seronegative. The V gene is TRBV4-1, the J gene TRBJ1-5; D is perhaps TRBD1 (6 bases). The CDR3 DNA follows: TGCGCCAGCAGCTCCCGACAGGAAGGTCAGCCCCAGCATTTT. Translated, it gives CASSSRQEGQPQHF.